This T cell receptor beta chain was observed in a study of molecular identifiers for immune sequencing clone quantification. Study conclusions and caveats: Sizes of clones that are highly expanded could be underestimated (if identical TCR molecules share a barcode).

This clonotype was observed a few times. Its specificity is not known. From germline, CDR1 is SNHLY and CDR2 FYNNEI. V was trimmed by 10 bases and J by 0 bases, leaving 16 bases between them. The CDR3 spans 14 residues. Listed TCR primers, together with previously described methods, were used for the bulk TCR libraries. TCRdb reprocessed the PCR reads via MiXCR and lists one record per CDR3 protein. Of approximately 590,000 distinct CDR3 sequences in the sample, 25% were seen once. Naive CD8 T cells were sorted, and the gate applied was CD8+CD4-CCR7+CD45RA+. Sequencing was performed on naive CD8+ T cells from blood, with Jurkat cell RNA spiked in. The subset denotes: FACS-sorted CD8+CD4-CCR7+CD45RA+ naive T cells. V gene TRBV2 combines with J gene TRBJ2-7; D may be TRBD1 (5 bases). The receptor's source is a human donor in good health. Some libraries in this study had Jurkat cell RNA spiked in. Here the CDR3 reads CAIVDRHDSYEQYF. In nucleotides, the CDR3 is TGTGCCATCGTAGACAGACACGACTCCTACGAGCAGTACTTC.